The 12 T cell receptor beta chains below were found in one sample sequenced in a study of beta chain features in type 1 diabetes (dated by TCRdb to about 2018). Broader findings and caveats from the paper: Type 1 diabetes patients showed a moderate but significant shortening of TCRB CDR3 length in all four CD4+ subsets.

These receptors have no identified antigens. Library prep was done by the immunoSEQ multiplex PCR assay. All of the isolated RNA was reverse transcribed with the High Capacity cDNA Reverse Transcription Kit, so expressed TCRB transcripts were sequenced. TCRdb provides this immuneACCESS table in a form limited to in-frame rearrangements. Some clones are lacking; in checked studies, under half of them reflect an unresolved V gene, and why the rest are absent is not known. This sample holds around 140,000 clones; 9% were observed only once. The ten largest clones take up 0.6% to 0.9% of the sample. What was sequenced was central memory CD4+ T cells from blood. The receptors come from a man aged 25 to 40 with type 1 diabetes.

This clone was recorded a few times. This chain joins TRBV30 and TRBJ1-1; TRBD1 matches 9 bases. V lost 3 bases, J lost 5 bases, and 4 bases stayed unmatched. The germline CDR1 and CDR2 sequences are GTSNPN and SVGIG (reference sequence). The CDR3 extends over 13 amino acids. CDR3 DNA sequence: TGTGCCTGGAGATCGACAGGGGGTACTGAAGCTTTCTTT. It translates to CAWRSTGGTEAFF.

This clone was seen a handful of times. The V call is TRBV7-9, the J call TRBJ1-5; D is possibly TRBD1 (5 bases). Trimming took off 5 bases at V and 5 bases at J, with 7 bases between the two ends. Per germline, CDR1 SEHNR and CDR2 FQNEAQ (reference sequence). The CDR3 is 12 residues long. Here the CDR3 reads CASSPQDQPQHF. The DNA for the CDR3 is TGTGCCAGCAGCCCACAGGATCAGCCCCAGCATTTT. Using reference TRBV7-9 and TRBJ1-5 for the parts outside the CDR3, the full variable domain is DTGVSQNPRHKITKRGQNVTFRCDPISEHNRLYWYRQTLGQGPEFLTYFQNEAQLEKSRLLSDRFSAERPKGSFSTLEIQRTEQGDSAMYLCASSPQDQPQHFGDGTRLSIL.

This clone appeared a few times. The CDR3 DNA reads TGTGCCAGCAGTCCAGGGGGGACTAGTTATGGCTACACCTTC. Protein: CASSPGGTSYGYTF. V and J are TRBV6-5 and TRBJ1-2; the match to TRBD1 covers 7 bases. The CDR3 is 14 residues long. Germline V gene sequence: CDR1 MNHEY, CDR2 SVGAGI. With V trimmed by 5 bases and J by 5 bases, 8 bases remained unmatched.

This clone was detected only a few times. This rearrangement joins TRBV18 to TRBJ2-5, with D hard to call. The CDR3 length is 13 residues. The V end was cut by 0 bases, the J end by 5 bases, with 7 bases between. Germline CDR1 is KGHSH and CDR2 is LQKENI. Written as DNA, the CDR3 is TGTGCCAGCTCACCACCAAGCATGGAGACCCAGTACTTC. It codes for CASSPPSMETQYF.

The chain couples TRBV4-2 to TRBJ2-1; perhaps TRBD1 as D (6 bases). Per the germline V gene, CDR1 is LGHNA and CDR2 is YNFKEQ. Trimming stripped 6 bases from V and 0 bases from J, with 12 bases between. This CDR3 has 15 residues. The CDR3 sequence: CASSAQGSSYNEQFF. The DNA of the CDR3 is TGTGCCAGCAGTGCTCAGGGGAGCTCCTACAATGAGCAGTTCTTC.

This clone turned up a few times. The V call is TRBV4-1, the J call TRBJ1-1; 11 bases line up with TRBD1. This CDR3 comprises 15 residues. V shed 4 bases and J 5 bases; nucleotides not matched to a gene: 6. CDR1 and CDR2 from the germline V gene are MGHRA and YSYEKL. CDR3 region: CASSPGQGANTEAFF. The CDR3 DNA reads TGCGCCAGCAGCCCCGGACAGGGGGCGAATACTGAAGCTTTCTTT.

In its sample, this clone was seen a few times. The chain links TRBV2 to TRBJ2-1, with a weak D call TRBD2 (6 bases). Germline CDR1 reads SNHLY; CDR2 reads FYNNEI. The CDR3 consists of 15 residues. Trimming shortened V by 1 base and J by 3 bases, and 10 bases separated the two germline ends. In nucleotides, the CDR3 is TGTGCCAGCAGTGAAGGGAGGGCCGTCTACAATGAGCAGTTCTTC. This codes for CASSEGRAVYNEQFF.

This clone was seen at least ten times. The chain couples TRBV6-4 to TRBJ2-5, with TRBD1 matching over 9 bases. J was trimmed by 4 bases and V by 6 bases; bases with no gene match: 0. The CDR3 length is 12 residues. CDR1 MRHNA and CDR2 SNTAGT come from the germline V gene. The DNA of the CDR3 is TGTGCCAGCAGGGACAGGGGAGAGACCCAGTACTTC. Encoded protein: CASRDRGETQYF.

This clone was counted between two and nine times. V is TRBV11-1 and J is TRBJ2-5, with TRBD1 matching 7 bases. The CDR3 is 14 residues long. Germline loops: CDR1 SGHAT, CDR2 FQDESV (reference sequence). Trimming removed 4 bases from V and 3 bases from J; junction bases left unmatched: 5. The DNA of the CDR3 is TGTGCCAGCAGCTATAATCAGGGGGAAGAGACCCAGTACTTC. Its protein is CASSYNQGEETQYF.

This clone was counted many times. Distinct nucleotide sequences in the sample also encode this CDR3. This chain uses TRBV19 with TRBJ1-2; tentative D call: TRBD1 (6 bases). The length of the CDR3 is 12 residues. The germline V gene encodes CDR1 LNHDA and CDR2 SQIVND (reference sequence). With 5 bases removed from V and 4 bases from J, the gap between germline ends came to 8 bases. CDR3 region: CASSQDSYGYTF. The CDR3 DNA reads as TGTGCCAGTAGTCAGGACAGCTATGGCTACACCTTC.

This clone showed up just a few times. V is TRBV7-3 and J is TRBJ2-7; 7 bases are a match to TRBD2. This CDR3 spans 14 amino acids. Trimming cost V 1 base and J 0 bases; bases outside gene matches: 0. CDR1 and CDR2 (germline): SGHTA, FQGTGA. CDR3 region: CASSLSGSSYEQYF. CDR3 in DNA: TGTGCCAGCAGCTTAAGCGGGAGCTCCTACGAGCAGTACTTC.

A few counts support this clone. V and J are TRBV2 and TRBJ1-2; 8 bases map to TRBD1. Germline CDR1 SNHLY, CDR2 FYNNEI. V lost 9 bases to trimming and J lost 4 bases; unmatched junction nucleotides: 7. The CDR3 extends over 13 amino acids. CDR3 bases: TGTGCCAGTGCAGGGGGCGCTGGCTATGGCTACACCTTC. Amino acids: CASAGGAGYGYTF. The whole variable domain, remainder taken from reference TRBV2 and TRBJ1-2, is EPEVTQTPSHQVTQMGQEVILRCVPISNHLYFYWYRQILGQKVEFLVSFYNNEISEKSEIFDDQFSVERPDGSNFTLKIRSTKLEDSAMYFCASAGGAGYGYTFGSGTRLTVV.